Reported below is one T cell receptor beta chain. Its antigen remains unidentified. Regions amplified from RNA transcripts were the TCR beta CDR3 regions. TCR CDR3 regions were first amplified by RT-PCR with HTBI primers. MiXCR, run by TCRdb on the multiplex PCR reads, gives a single entry per CDR3 protein. The data show hundreds of thousands of distinct CDR3 sequences, about 15% seen once. Patients were excluded because of uncontrolled infection, other autoimmune disease, pregnancy or lactation. For the diagnoses, clinical symptoms, serum thyroxine and TRAb, thyroid ultrasound and orbital computed tomography were used. This record belongs to a study of T cells in Graves' hyperthyroidism and ophthalmopathy. Per germline, CDR1 LNHDA and CDR2 SQIVND (reference sequence). Trimming pared 6 bases from V and 6 bases from J, leaving 15 bases between. The CDR3 has 14 residues. The study's findings and limits: Model-based prediction identified ophthalmopathy a median around 6.5 months prior to its onset. Blood also showed most of the thyroid clonotypes that were expanded above 0.001.

The receptor's source is a woman under 40 with Graves' hyperthyroidism. The chain joins TRBV19 to TRBJ2-1; a weak D match, TRBD1 (6 bases). The sample taken for sequencing was blood. DNA of the CDR3: TGTGCCAGTAGCGGCAGGGGCGTCATCAATGAGCAGTTCTTC. Its protein product is CASSGRGVINEQFF.